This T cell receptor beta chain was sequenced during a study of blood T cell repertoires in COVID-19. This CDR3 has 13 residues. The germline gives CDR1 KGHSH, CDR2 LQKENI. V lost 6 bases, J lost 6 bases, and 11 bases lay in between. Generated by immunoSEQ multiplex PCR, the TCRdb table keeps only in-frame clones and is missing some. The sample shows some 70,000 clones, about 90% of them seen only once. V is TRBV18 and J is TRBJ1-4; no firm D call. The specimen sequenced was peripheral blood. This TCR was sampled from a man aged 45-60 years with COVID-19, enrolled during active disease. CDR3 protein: CASSPSQDEKLFF. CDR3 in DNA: TGTGCCAGCTCCCCCAGTCAGGATGAAAAACTGTTTTTT.